Below, one T cell receptor (beta chain) is given with its context. What it recognizes is unknown. The sample belongs to a study of Graves' ophthalmopathy and Graves' hyperthyroidism. Study in general: Researchers obtained peripheral blood at initial diagnosis, before any treatment had begun. Broader study findings: Both a roughly 65% sensitivity and an approximately 77% specificity characterized the model's predictions of ophthalmopathy progression. Among thyroid clonotypes expanded above 0.001 frequency, most also appeared in blood. Discriminating ophthalmopathy from stable hyperthyroidism, a 13-signature model attained a sensitivity of 85% to 90% and a specificity of 80% to 82%.

Amplified TCR beta CDR3 regions were obtained using RNA transcripts as template. HTBI-primed RT-PCR formed the first round, and a multiplex PCR formed the second. From the multiplex PCR reads, TCRdb called clonotypes with MiXCR, one entry per CDR3 protein. The data show about 480,000 distinct CDR3 sequences, approximately 15% seen once. J lost 4 bases, V lost 4 bases, and 2 bases had no gene match. Germline-derived CDR1 and CDR2 are LGHNT and FRNRAP. The length of the CDR3 is 14 residues. The clonotype originates from a young woman with Graves' ophthalmopathy. Sequences were obtained from blood. V is TRBV12-5 and J is TRBJ1-5; the match to TRBD1 covers 9 bases. The CDR3 DNA reads TGTGCTAGTGGTTCGGGACAGGGTAATCAGCCCCAGCATTTT. It is translated as CASGSGQGNQPQHF.